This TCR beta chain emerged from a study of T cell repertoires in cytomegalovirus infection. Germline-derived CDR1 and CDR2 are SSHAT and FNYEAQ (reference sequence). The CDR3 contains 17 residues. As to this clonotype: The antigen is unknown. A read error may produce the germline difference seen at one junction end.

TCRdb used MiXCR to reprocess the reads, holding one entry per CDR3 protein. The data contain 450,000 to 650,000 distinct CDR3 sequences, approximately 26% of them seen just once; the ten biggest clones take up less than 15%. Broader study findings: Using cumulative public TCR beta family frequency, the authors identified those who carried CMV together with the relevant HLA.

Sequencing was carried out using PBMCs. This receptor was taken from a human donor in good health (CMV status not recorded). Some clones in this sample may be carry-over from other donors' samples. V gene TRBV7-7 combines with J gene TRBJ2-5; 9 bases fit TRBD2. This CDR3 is CASSLALAGGPAETQYF. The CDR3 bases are TGTGCTAGCAGCTTAGCGCTGGCGGGAGGGCCAGCGGAGACCCAGTACTTC.